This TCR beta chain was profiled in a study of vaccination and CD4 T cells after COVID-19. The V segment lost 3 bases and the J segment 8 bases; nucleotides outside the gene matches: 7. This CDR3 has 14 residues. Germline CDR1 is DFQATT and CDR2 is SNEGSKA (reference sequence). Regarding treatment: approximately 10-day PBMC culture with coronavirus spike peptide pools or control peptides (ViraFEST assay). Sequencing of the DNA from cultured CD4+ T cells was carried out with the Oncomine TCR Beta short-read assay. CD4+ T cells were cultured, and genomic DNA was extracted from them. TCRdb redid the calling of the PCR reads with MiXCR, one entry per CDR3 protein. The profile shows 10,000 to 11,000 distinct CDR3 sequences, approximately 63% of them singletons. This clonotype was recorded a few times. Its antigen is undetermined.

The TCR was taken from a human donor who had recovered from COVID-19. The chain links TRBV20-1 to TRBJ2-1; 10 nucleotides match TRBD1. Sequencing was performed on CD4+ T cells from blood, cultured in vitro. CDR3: CSASYGQGGDEQFF. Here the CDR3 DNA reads TGCAGTGCTAGTTATGGACAGGGGGGGGATGAGCAGTTCTTC.